This note documents a single T cell receptor (beta chain) sequence. Its antigen is unidentified. The entry originates in a study of a mutant IDH1 vaccine in newly diagnosed glioma. Study at large: Most had both radiotherapy and temozolomide beforehand; others had only one. Study-wide results and limits: Immune responses induced by the vaccine were seen in 93.3% of patients, spanning multiple MHC alleles. There seemed to be no relation between pseudoprogression and changes in top peripheral T cell clonotypes.

Noted time point: week 47, end of study. The investigators gave 300 ug of mutant IDH1 20-mer peptide in each vaccine dose, together with topical imiquimod. Those who donated had recent WHO grade 3 or 4 IDH1-mutant, ATRX-lost astrocytomas. Using immunoSEQ multiplex PCR, the repertoire was profiled, and TCRdb retains in-frame clones only, with some absent. The top ten hold around 31% of the sample, which has some 31,000 clones, about 86% seen once. This CDR3 is built from 15 residues. Germline V gene lookup returns CDR1 GTSNPN and CDR2 SVGIG (reference sequence). The J segment lost 9 bases and the V segment lost 3 bases, leaving 9 bases of the junction unmatched.

Specimen: PBMCs, collected from a glioma patient whose treatment included an IDH1 peptide vaccine. This receptor was obtained from a young man with glioma. The genes are TRBV30 and TRBJ1-6, with TRBD1 matching over 9 bases. The CDR3 DNA sequence: TGTGCCTGGAGCTTGTGGGACAGGGACAGTTCACCCCTCCACTTT. Encoded protein: CAWSLWDRDSSPLHF.